This T cell receptor beta chain was captured in a study of blood T cell repertoires in COVID-19. Study-level information: The United States, Italy and Spain supplied acute and convalescent COVID-19 samples. Sample material is recorded as cDNA or gDNA derived from T cells, B-cell-depleted T cells, or PBMCs.

In the original analysis: From reference gene primer amplification, estimates of nucleated cell counts were derived. Clones were read by immunoSEQ multiplex PCR, and TCRdb kept only the in-frame ones, dropping some. V and J calls plus clone size are reproduced from that table; the DNA served to infer D and trimming. The sample includes around 70,000 clones, 80% seen only once; the top ten take around 12%. Germline CDR1 SGHRS, CDR2 YFSETQ. V shed 4 bases and J shed 8 bases, with 9 bases lying between them. The CDR3 is 12 amino acids. The TCR sequence derives from a human donor in a cohort sampled during active COVID-19. The chain joins TRBV5-1 to TRBJ2-2; D call uncertain. The sequenced material came from peripheral blood. The CDR3 reads CASSLTQGELFF. CDR3 coding DNA: TGCGCCAGCAGCCTGACTCAGGGGGAGCTGTTTTTT.